A single sample is the source of the 10 T cell receptor beta chains below, sequenced in a study of blood T cells in healthy people across ages. Next came a second PCR, run for about 6 to 11 cycles, which used a sample-barcoded 5' primer along with a J-beta primer mix. TCRdb re-derived calls from the 5' RACE reads in MiXCR, one entry per CDR3 protein. The sample shows over 600,000 distinct CDR3 sequences, roughly 41% of them seen only once. Source material: blood. Receptors were obtained from an elderly man in good health.

There are a few counts of this clonotype. V and J are TRBV29-1 and TRBJ2-3; TRBD2 matches at 13 bases. Germline CDR1 reads SQVTM; CDR2 reads ANQGSEA. Trimming removed 6 bases from V and 6 bases from J; junction bases left unmatched: 12. The CDR3 has 16 amino acids. DNA of the CDR3: TGCAGCGTCCGCGGACTAGCGGGAGTGAAGATGGATACGCAGTATTTT. Its protein is CSVRGLAGVKMDTQYF.

This clonotype has ten or more counts. The chain recombines TRBV29-1 with TRBJ2-3; D possibly matches TRBD1 or TRBD2 (7 bases each). CDR1 is SQVTM and CDR2 is ANQGSEA in the germline V gene. The CDR3 is 18 amino acids. V was pared by 0 bases and J by 4 bases, with 23 bases between. CDR3: CSVEDGGRGGVGADTQYF. The CDR3 DNA reads TGCAGCGTTGAAGACGGGGGCAGGGGGGGAGTTGGCGCAGATACGCAGTATTTT.

The chain has TRBV12-3 or TRBV12-4 and TRBJ2-7, with 13 positions matching TRBD2. The CDR3 runs to 16 residues. The J segment lost 6 bases and the V segment lost 3 bases, leaving 8 bases of the junction unmatched. CDR3 nucleotide sequence: TGTGCCAGCAGTTTGGGACTAGCGGGGACCGCCTGCGAGCAGTACTTC. Translated, it gives CASSLGLAGTACEQYF.

The chain has TRBV4-3 and TRBJ1-1; tentative D call: TRBD1 (5 bases). Germline lookup yields CDR1 LGHNA and CDR2 YSLEER. The CDR3 covers 18 residues. V lost 2 bases and J 2 bases, leaving 21 bases between the germline ends. In DNA, the CDR3 is TGCGCCAGCAGCCAATCCTTAGGCGGGGGACTGGGAAACACTGAAGCTTTCTTT. Its protein product is CASSQSLGGGLGNTEAFF.

The J gene is TRBJ2-7, the V gene TRBV20-1, with D perhaps assigned TRBD1 or TRBD2 (6 bases each). Germline-derived CDR1 and CDR2 are DFQATT and SNEGSKA (reference sequence). V was shortened by 6 bases and J by 5 bases, with 20 bases between the two germline ends. This CDR3 is built from 14 residues. This chain's CDR3 is CSARGGQGLHEQYF. CDR3 sequence (DNA): TGCAGTGCCCGTGGGGGGCAGGGACTCCACGAGCAGTACTTC.

J is TRBJ2-6 and V is TRBV7-3; D is uncertain. Germline V gives CDR1 SGHTA, CDR2 FQGTGA. The CDR3 has 15 amino acids. V lost 2 bases to trimming and J lost 0 bases, with 5 bases between them. Here the CDR3 DNA reads TGTGCCAGCAGCTTATTCAACTCTGGGGCCAACGTCCTGACTTTC. Translation: CASSLFNSGANVLTF.

In this sample, this clonotype turned up a few times. The rearrangement links TRBV20-1 to TRBJ2-1; 7 nucleotides match TRBD2. After removal of 6 bases from V and 6 bases from J, the junction contained 17 bases not matched to a gene. The CDR3 runs to 16 residues. Germline V lookup: CDR1 DFQATT, CDR2 SNEGSKA (reference sequence). This CDR3 is CSAPAPSGRVSNEQFF. CDR3 coding DNA: TGCAGTGCCCCGGCTCCTAGCGGCCGGGTCAGCAATGAGCAGTTCTTC.

This clonotype was detected only a few times. V is TRBV6-2 or TRBV6-3 and J is TRBJ2-5; 13 bases fit TRBD2. Losses at the gene ends were 5 bases for V and 1 base for J; bases not matched to a gene: 4. The CDR3 spans 16 residues. The V gene's germline CDR1 is MNHEY and CDR2 SVGEGT. The CDR3 DNA follows: TGTGCCAGCAGTAAAGGACTAGCGGGAGTCCAAGAGACCCAGTACTTC. Encoded protein: CASSKGLAGVQETQYF.

This clonotype was observed at least ten times. CDR3 sequence reads: CASSLDGYGYTF. The CDR3, as DNA: TGTGCCAGCAGTCTTGACGGCTATGGCTACACCTTC. The chain joins TRBV25-1 to TRBJ1-2; D is unclear. Trimming shortened V by 5 bases and J by 4 bases, and 8 bases separated the two germline ends. CDR1 MGHDK and CDR2 SYGVNS come from the germline V gene. This CDR3 region has 12 residues.

This clonotype came up many times. This chain joins TRBV7-2 and TRBJ2-5; 9 bases are a match to TRBD1. The V gene's germline CDR1 is SGHTA and CDR2 FQGNSA. The CDR3 covers 15 residues. V shed 0 bases and J 4 bases; nucleotides not matched to a gene: 3. CDR3 DNA: TGTGCCAGCAGCTTAGCCCGGACAGGGGTAGAGACCCAGTACTTC. Amino acid sequence: CASSLARTGVETQYF. Based on the CDR3 plus reference TRBV7-2 and TRBJ2-5, the full variable domain is GAGVSQSPSNKVTEKGKDVELRCDPISGHTALYWYRQSLGQGLEFLIYFQGNSAPDKSGLPSDRFSAERTGGSVSTLTIQRTQQEDSAVYLCASSLARTGVETQYFGPGTRLLVL.